This TCR beta chain derives from a study of blood T cell repertoires in COVID-19. CDR3 size: 15 residues. The germline gives CDR1 MGHRA, CDR2 YSYEKL. V shed 3 bases, J shed 4 bases, and the junction held 5 bases outside the gene matches. Profiling relied on immunoSEQ multiplex PCR, and the TCRdb table lists in-frame clones only, not all of them. Of about 350,000 clones listed, over 75% are singletons. This clone was counted between two and nine times. This clonotype originated in a woman between 25 and 40 years old who had recovered from COVID-19. Input material: PBMCs or T cells enriched from blood (not recorded which). The J gene is TRBJ2-7, the V gene TRBV4-1; 11 bases map to TRBD1. This CDR3 reads CASSQPGQGGYEQYF. The CDR3 DNA sequence: TGCGCCAGCAGCCAGCCGGGACAGGGGGGATACGAGCAGTACTTC.